This is a list of T cell receptor beta chains from one sample in a study of blood T cell repertoires in COVID-19. Here immunoSEQ multiplex PCR was the method, and the copy in TCRdb shows in-frame clones only, minus some. The sample holds 150,000 to 180,000 clones, about 90% seen once. Source material: peripheral blood. The receptors were gathered from a man aged 50 to 60 with acute or convalescent COVID-19. The CDR3 runs from the conserved cysteine through the conserved F or W. D genes are given only for firm matches. Only part of the rows carry a size: once, few, many, or a class if the clone is expanded.

cdr3_aa: CASSRPTGGHMETQYF
cdr3_nt: TGTGCCAGCAGCCGCCCGACGGGGGGGCATATGGAGACCCAGTACTTC
d_call: TRBD2
clone_size: -
j_call: TRBJ2-5
cdr3_length: 16
v_call: TRBV3-1/TRBV3-2

cdr3_aa: CASSLSRANQPQHF
cdr3_nt: TGTGCCAGCAGTTTATCCAGGGCAAATCAGCCCCAGCATTTT
d_call: -
clone_size: -
j_call: TRBJ1-5
cdr3_length: 14
v_call: TRBV27

cdr3_aa: CASSSPPRGGGDIQYF
cdr3_nt: TGTGCCAGCAGTTCCCCCCCCAGGGGAGGGGGAGACATTCAGTACTTC
d_call: -
clone_size: -
j_call: TRBJ2-4
cdr3_length: 16
v_call: TRBV28

cdr3_aa: CASSIGQGAYSPLHF
cdr3_nt: TGTGCCAGCAGCATAGGACAGGGGGCTTATTCACCCCTCCACTTT
d_call: TRBD1
clone_size: -
j_call: TRBJ1-6
cdr3_length: 15
v_call: TRBV7-9

cdr3_aa: CASTGTGGCNEQFF
cdr3_nt: TGTGCCAGCACCGGGACAGGGGGCTGCAATGAGCAGTTCTTC
d_call: TRBD1
clone_size: once
j_call: TRBJ2-1
cdr3_length: 14
v_call: TRBV6-4

cdr3_aa: CASSLTLGQFYGYTF
cdr3_nt: TGTGCCAGCAGCCTGACATTGGGACAGTTCTATGGCTACACCTTC
d_call: TRBD1
clone_size: -
j_call: TRBJ1-2
cdr3_length: 15
v_call: TRBV7-9

cdr3_aa: CASSQGISSNQPQHF
cdr3_nt: TGCGCCAGCAGCCAGGGCATTTCAAGCAATCAGCCCCAGCATTTT
d_call: -
clone_size: -
j_call: TRBJ1-5
cdr3_length: 15
v_call: TRBV4-3

cdr3_aa: CASSPKREYEQYF
cdr3_nt: TGTGCCAGCTCACCAAAGCGGGAGTACGAGCAGTACTTC
d_call: TRBD2
clone_size: -
j_call: TRBJ2-7
cdr3_length: 13
v_call: TRBV18

cdr3_aa: CASGDIASGANVLTF
cdr3_nt: TGTGCCAGCGGGGACATCGCCTCTGGGGCCAACGTCCTGACTTTC
d_call: -
clone_size: -
j_call: TRBJ2-6
cdr3_length: 15
v_call: TRBV27

cdr3_aa: CASSRTGSKQETQYF
cdr3_nt: TGTGCCAGCAGTCGGACAGGGTCGAAGCAAGAGACCCAGTACTTC
d_call: TRBD1
clone_size: -
j_call: TRBJ2-5
cdr3_length: 15
v_call: TRBV27

cdr3_aa: CASKQQGSSYNSPLHF
cdr3_nt: TGTGCCAGCAAACAACAGGGAAGCTCCTATAATTCACCCCTCCACTTT
d_call: -
clone_size: -
j_call: TRBJ1-6
cdr3_length: 16
v_call: TRBV7-9

cdr3_aa: CASSFPGTRTDTQYF
cdr3_nt: TGCGCCAGCAGCTTTCCCGGGACTAGAACAGATACGCAGTATTTT
d_call: TRBD2
clone_size: -
j_call: TRBJ2-3
cdr3_length: 15
v_call: TRBV5-1

cdr3_aa: CASGLAGTGELFF
cdr3_nt: TGTGCCAGCGGGCTGGCGGGGACCGGGGAGCTGTTTTTT
d_call: -
clone_size: -
j_call: TRBJ2-2
cdr3_length: 13
v_call: TRBV11-2

cdr3_aa: CASSLGDRNSGNTIYF
cdr3_nt: TGTGCCAGCAGCTTGGGGGACAGGAACTCTGGAAACACCATATATTTT
d_call: TRBD1
clone_size: -
j_call: TRBJ1-3
cdr3_length: 16
v_call: TRBV11-1

cdr3_aa: CASSRTGQETQYF
cdr3_nt: TGCGCCAGCAGCCGGACAGGACAAGAGACCCAGTACTTC
d_call: TRBD1
clone_size: -
j_call: TRBJ2-5
cdr3_length: 13
v_call: TRBV5-1

cdr3_aa: CASSGLAPVSTDTQYF
cdr3_nt: TGTGCCAGCAGTGGACTGGCGCCAGTTAGCACAGATACGCAGTATTTT
d_call: -
clone_size: -
j_call: TRBJ2-3
cdr3_length: 16
v_call: TRBV27

cdr3_aa: CASSLGPGLVYEQYF
cdr3_nt: TGCGCCAGCAGCTTGGGCCCGGGACTAGTCTACGAGCAGTACTTC
d_call: TRBD2
clone_size: -
j_call: TRBJ2-7
cdr3_length: 15
v_call: TRBV5-1

cdr3_aa: CASSLGGGQNTIYF
cdr3_nt: TGTGCCAGCAGTTTGGGGGGGGGCCAGAACACCATATATTTT
d_call: -
clone_size: -
j_call: TRBJ1-3
cdr3_length: 14
v_call: TRBV28

cdr3_aa: CASSTGRNSPLHF
cdr3_nt: TGTGCCAGCAGCACAGGGCGTAATTCACCCCTCCACTTT
d_call: -
clone_size: few
j_call: TRBJ1-6
cdr3_length: 13
v_call: TRBV12-3/TRBV12-4

cdr3_aa: CSAHRGRGELFF
cdr3_nt: TGCAGCGCTCACAGGGGGCGGGGGGAGCTGTTTTTT
d_call: TRBD1
clone_size: -
j_call: TRBJ2-2
cdr3_length: 12
v_call: TRBV29-1

cdr3_aa: CASSSGTSTETQYF
cdr3_nt: TGTGCCAGCAGCTCAGGGACTAGTACCGAGACCCAGTACTTC
d_call: TRBD2
clone_size: -
j_call: TRBJ2-5
cdr3_length: 14
v_call: TRBV11-2

cdr3_aa: CASSFEGGSTDTQYF
cdr3_nt: TGTGCCAGCAGTTTTGAGGGCGGCAGCACAGATACGCAGTATTTT
d_call: -
clone_size: -
j_call: TRBJ2-3
cdr3_length: 15
v_call: TRBV28

cdr3_aa: CASSYSNRETDTQYF
cdr3_nt: TGTGCCAGCAGTTACTCGAACAGGGAGACAGATACGCAGTATTTT
d_call: -
clone_size: -
j_call: TRBJ2-3
cdr3_length: 15
v_call: TRBV6-5

cdr3_aa: CASSDRGTNTEAFF
cdr3_nt: TGTGCCAGCAGTGATAGGGGAACGAACACTGAAGCTTTCTTT
d_call: -
clone_size: -
j_call: TRBJ1-1
cdr3_length: 14
v_call: TRBV6-1

cdr3_aa: CASSPSGTRPNQPQHF
cdr3_nt: TGTGCCAGCAGCCCATCCGGGACAAGACCCAATCAGCCCCAGCATTTT
d_call: -
clone_size: -
j_call: TRBJ1-5
cdr3_length: 16
v_call: TRBV27

cdr3_aa: CASSLIGGEQYF
cdr3_nt: TGTGCCAGCAGCTTAATAGGCGGAGAGCAGTACTTC
d_call: -
clone_size: -
j_call: TRBJ2-7
cdr3_length: 12
v_call: TRBV7-9

cdr3_aa: CASSLGTSHYTGELFF
cdr3_nt: TGTGCCAGCAGCTTGGGGACTAGCCATTACACCGGGGAGCTGTTTTTT
d_call: TRBD2
clone_size: -
j_call: TRBJ2-2
cdr3_length: 16
v_call: TRBV5-4

cdr3_aa: CASRRQGGELFF
cdr3_nt: TGTGCCAGTAGGAGACAGGGCGGGGAGCTGTTTTTT
d_call: TRBD1
clone_size: once
j_call: TRBJ2-2
cdr3_length: 12
v_call: TRBV19

cdr3_aa: CASSIGGDSYNEQFF
cdr3_nt: TGTGCCAGTAGTATCGGCGGGGACTCCTACAATGAGCAGTTCTTC
d_call: -
clone_size: -
j_call: TRBJ2-1
cdr3_length: 15
v_call: TRBV19

cdr3_aa: CASSLGGLGSDTQYF
cdr3_nt: TGTGCCAGCAGTTTAGGGGGACTGGGTTCAGATACGCAGTATTTT
d_call: -
clone_size: -
j_call: TRBJ2-3
cdr3_length: 15
v_call: TRBV28

cdr3_aa: CASSLGGGNTGELFF
cdr3_nt: TGTGCCAGCAGCTTAGGCGGGGGGAACACCGGGGAGCTGTTTTTT
d_call: TRBD2
clone_size: -
j_call: TRBJ2-2
cdr3_length: 15
v_call: TRBV7-9

cdr3_aa: CASSRQGANTEAFF
cdr3_nt: TGTGCCAGCAGTCGGCAGGGTGCGAACACTGAAGCTTTCTTT
d_call: -
clone_size: -
j_call: TRBJ1-1
cdr3_length: 14
v_call: TRBV6-6

cdr3_aa: CASSELGKGLAVGELFF
cdr3_nt: TGCGCCAGCAGTGAGTTGGGGAAGGGACTAGCAGTCGGGGAGCTGTTTTTT
d_call: TRBD2
clone_size: -
j_call: TRBJ2-2
cdr3_length: 17
v_call: TRBV10-1

cdr3_aa: CASSHGLALSSYNEQFF
cdr3_nt: TGTGCCAGCAGTCATGGACTAGCTCTAAGCTCCTACAATGAGCAGTTCTTC
d_call: TRBD2
clone_size: -
j_call: TRBJ2-1
cdr3_length: 17
v_call: TRBV27

cdr3_aa: CASSLTTSGGPSDTQYF
cdr3_nt: TGTGCCAGCAGCTTAACGACTAGCGGGGGGCCATCAGATACGCAGTATTTT
d_call: TRBD2
clone_size: once
j_call: TRBJ2-3
cdr3_length: 17
v_call: TRBV7-9

cdr3_aa: CASSDPRTGQNQPQHF
cdr3_nt: TGTGCCAGTAGTGACCCTCGGACAGGGCAGAATCAGCCCCAGCATTTT
d_call: TRBD1
clone_size: -
j_call: TRBJ1-5
cdr3_length: 16
v_call: TRBV19

cdr3_aa: CASSKGGGGNTIYF
cdr3_nt: TGTGCCAGCAGTAAGGGAGGGGGTGGAAACACCATATATTTT
d_call: -
clone_size: -
j_call: TRBJ1-3
cdr3_length: 14
v_call: TRBV28

cdr3_aa: CASSGLAGGPGTGELFF
cdr3_nt: TGTGCCAGCAGTGGACTAGCGGGAGGGCCGGGCACCGGGGAGCTGTTTTTT
d_call: TRBD2
clone_size: -
j_call: TRBJ2-2
cdr3_length: 17
v_call: TRBV7-9

cdr3_aa: CASSSHGEETQYF
cdr3_nt: TGTGCCAGCAGTTCCCACGGTGAGGAGACCCAGTACTTC
d_call: -
clone_size: -
j_call: TRBJ2-5
cdr3_length: 13
v_call: TRBV6-2/TRBV6-3